Below, one TCR beta chain is given with its context. What it binds is not known. The PCR used 60 Vbeta and 13 Jbeta primers. TCRdb keeps only in-frame clones here, not all; method: immunoSEQ multiplex PCR. Counted here are 200,000 to 250,000 clones, 65% to 75% occurring once; the ten biggest clones make up approximately 1.7%. The data belong to a study of cytomegalovirus exposure and HLA in healthy donors. Study-wide results and limits: Specificity of three CMV-associated chains for CMV antigens was verified in vitro. About 87% or about 30% of the time was how often most TCR beta V segments were productive, according to an earlier analysis. Rarity held for most TCR sequences, but there were some public TCRs that occurred in many donors.

This TCR came from a woman aged 25-40 years in good health and CMV-seronegative. Sequencing input: PBMCs.

The CDR3 spells CASSFEPGTGKDYGYTF. DNA of the CDR3: TGTGCCAGCAGCTTTGAACCGGGGACAGGGAAGGACTATGGCTACACCTTC. The chain employs TRBV5-5 and TRBJ1-2; 9 nucleotides match TRBD1. V was clipped by 2 bases and J by 3 bases; unmatched bases: 11. The CDR3 consists of 17 residues. Germline CDR1 SGHKS, CDR2 YYEKEE (reference sequence). Full variable domain (remainder filled in from reference TRBV5-5 and TRBJ1-2): DAGVTQSPTHLIKTRGQQVTLRCSPISGHKSVSWYQQVLGQGPQFIFQYYEKEERGRGNFPDRFSARQFPNYSSELNVNALLLGDSALYLCASSFEPGTGKDYGYTFGSGTRLTVV.